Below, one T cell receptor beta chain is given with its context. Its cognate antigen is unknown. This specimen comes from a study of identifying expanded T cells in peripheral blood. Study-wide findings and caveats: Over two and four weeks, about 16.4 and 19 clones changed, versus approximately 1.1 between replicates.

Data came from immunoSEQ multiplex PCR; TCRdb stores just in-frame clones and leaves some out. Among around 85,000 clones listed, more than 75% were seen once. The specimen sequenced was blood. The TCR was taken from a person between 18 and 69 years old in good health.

As DNA, the CDR3 is TGTGCCAGCTCACCAAACGAAGGGGATGCGGGATTCTATGGCTACACCTTC. Protein sequence: CASSPNEGDAGFYGYTF. The rearrangement links TRBV18 to TRBJ1-2; a weak D match, TRBD1 (5 bases). The CDR3 length is 17 residues. Per germline, CDR1 KGHSH and CDR2 LQKENI. V was clipped by 2 bases and J by 4 bases, with 20 bases between them.